This T cell receptor (beta chain) was found in a study of vaccination effects on CD4 cells after COVID-19. Study-level results: Late post-vaccination samples showed marked contraction of infection- and vaccine-induced clones.

CDR1 MNHEY and CDR2 SMNVEV come from the germline V gene (reference sequence). V was cut by 6 bases and J by 2 bases, with 12 bases left in between. CDR3 size: 14 residues. With the ViraFEST assay, the study expanded antigen-specific CD4+ T cells using viral peptide pools, then sequenced them. Isolating CD4+ T cells followed 9 to 11 days of culture. Participants were given two doses of BNT162b2 or mRNA-1273 vaccine. Under 2.5 million PBMC were seeded per well and grown in the presence of about 10 IU/ml IL-2 and around 9 ug/ml peptides. Using immunoSEQ multiplex PCR, the repertoire was profiled, and TCRdb retains in-frame clones only, with some absent. This sample has fewer than 80,000 clones, with roughly 74% found just once. On this clone itself: Its antigen is not identified.

The chain uses TRBV27 and TRBJ2-3, with D possibly being TRBD1 (6 bases). The sample was CD4+ T cells from PBMCs cultured with HCoV-229E spike peptides, taken after COVID-19 vaccination. This sequence was found in a human donor who received a COVID-19 vaccine. The CDR3 nucleotides are TGTGCCAGCAGAACGGGACATTACACAGATACGCAGTATTTT. Translating gives CASRTGHYTDTQYF.